A single sample is the source of the 15 T cell receptor beta chains below, sequenced in a study of neurological immune-mediated disorders. TCRdb reprocessed the 5' RACE reads via MiXCR and lists one record per CDR3 protein. The table lists around 69,000 distinct CDR3 sequences, 3.4% of them singletons, with about 4% in the top ten. Material: PBMCs. The source of these receptors is a man in his forties with multiple sclerosis.

This clonotype was detected many times. The chain recombines TRBV20-1 with TRBJ1-2; 9 bases are shared with TRBD1. The ends lost 6 bases at V and 4 bases at J; junction bases unmatched: 9. Germline V gene sequence: CDR1 DFQATT, CDR2 SNEGSKA (reference sequence). The CDR3 spans 14 residues. The CDR3 nucleotides read TGCAGTGCACCTAGACAGGGGGTGGGCTATGGCTACACCTTC. Its protein is CSAPRQGVGYGYTF.

In its sample, this clonotype was seen many times. One end of the junction varies from germline; a read error may be responsible. The chain links TRBV3-1 to TRBJ2-7; TRBD2 matches at 11 bases. This CDR3 is built from 11 residues. Germline V CDR1 and CDR2: LGHDT, YNNKEL (reference sequence). Written as DNA, the CDR3 is TGTGCCAGCAGCCAGACGGGACTAGCGGTCTTC. Amino acid sequence: CASSQTGLAVF.

This clonotype was found many times. The chain links TRBV10-3 to TRBJ2-2; D gene uncertain. Germline-derived CDR1 and CDR2 are ENHRY and SYGVKD. This CDR3 is 14 amino acids long. The ends were cut back, 6 bases at V and 5 bases at J, with 13 bases in the middle. The chain's CDR3 is CAIRGGEGTGELFF. The CDR3 DNA follows: TGTGCCATCAGAGGCGGAGAAGGTACCGGGGAGCTGTTTTTT.

This clonotype was picked up many times. The chain employs TRBV10-3 and TRBJ2-1, with 9 bases that match TRBD2. V was clipped by 1 base and J by 7 bases; unmatched bases: 5. The germline V gene encodes CDR1 ENHRY and CDR2 SYGVKD. The CDR3 has 15 amino acids. CDR3 amino acids: CAISEYSGSDNEQFF. CDR3 coding DNA: TGTGCCATCAGTGAGTATAGCGGGAGCGATAATGAGCAGTTCTTC.

By share of the sample, this clonotype is medium-sized. The chain employs TRBV25-1 and TRBJ1-2; no firm D call. Germline V gives CDR1 MGHDK, CDR2 SYGVNS. Trimming removed 3 bases at V and 8 bases at J, with 7 bases between. This CDR3 spans 11 amino acids. CDR3 region: CASSDLEGYTF. CDR3 DNA: TGTGCCAGCAGTGACCTAGAAGGCTACACCTTC.

This clonotype has a count of ten or more. This chain connects TRBV20-1 to TRBJ2-7, with 11 nucleotides matching TRBD2. The CDR3 is 15 residues long. CDR1 DFQATT and CDR2 SNEGSKA come from the germline V gene (reference sequence). Losses at the gene ends were 4 bases for V and 2 bases for J; bases not matched to a gene: 7. The chain's CDR3 is CSAKDSGRVPYEQYF. CDR3 sequence (DNA): TGCAGTGCTAAAGATAGCGGGAGGGTTCCCTACGAGCAGTACTTC.

This clonotype was observed at least ten times. This chain joins TRBV29-1 and TRBJ2-7; 9 nucleotides agree with TRBD1. This CDR3 has 15 amino acids. V trimming: 4 bases; J trimming: 3 bases; junction bases outside the gene matches: 10. CDR1 is SQVTM, CDR2 ANQGSEA, per germline. The CDR3 region has the DNA TGCAGCGTTGGGGGTCCCGGGACAGGGTTCTACGAGCAGTACTTC. As protein: CSVGGPGTGFYEQYF.

This clonotype was counted at least ten times. This sequence joins TRBV9 and TRBJ2-7; 9 nucleotides agree with TRBD1. This CDR3 is built from 13 residues. The germline V gene has CDR1 SGDLS and CDR2 YYNGEE. V was clipped by 3 bases and J by 4 bases; unmatched bases: 2. CDR3 sequence reads: CASSGQGDYEQYF. Here the CDR3 DNA reads TGTGCCAGCAGCGGACAGGGGGATTACGAGCAGTACTTC. Full variable domain (outside the CDR3, taken from reference TRBV9 and TRBJ2-7): DSGVTQTPKHLITATGQRVTLRCSPRSGDLSVYWYQQSLDQGLQFLIQYYNGEERAKGNILERFSAQQFPDLHSELNLSSLELGDSALYFCASSGQGDYEQYFGPGTRLTVT.

This clonotype showed up many times. The genes are TRBV20-1 and TRBJ1-4; weak D call: TRBD1 (5 bases). V lost 0 bases and J lost 3, with 14 bases in between. Germline values: CDR1 DFQATT, CDR2 SNEGSKA (reference sequence). The CDR3 sequence is 16 residues long. The CDR3 region has the DNA TGCAGTGCTAGAGATGGAGGGGCGGCAGCTAATGAAAAACTGTTTTTT. Amino acid sequence: CSARDGGAAANEKLFF.

This clonotype was found many times. The rearrangement joins TRBV7-9 to TRBJ1-1; 7 bases map to TRBD1. There are 17 residues in the CDR3. With 5 bases clipped from V and 5 bases from J, the junction kept 17 bases outside the gene matches. The germline V gene encodes CDR1 SEHNR and CDR2 FQNEAQ (reference sequence). CDR3 DNA sequence: TGTGCCAGCAGCGGCCGAAGGAGGGGGCAATTGAGGACTGAAGCTTTCTTT. The encoded protein is CASSGRRRGQLRTEAFF.

This clonotype was recorded at least ten times. The gene calls are TRBV12-3 or TRBV12-4 and TRBJ1-1; D is undetermined. The CDR3 is 14 residues long. Trimming cost V 6 bases and J 0 bases, with 11 bases left between them. CDR3 nucleotide sequence: TGTGCCAGCAGCCCCCAAGTCATGAACACTGAAGCTTTCTTT. Amino acids: CASSPQVMNTEAFF.

This clonotype showed up many times. The V and J genes are TRBV5-1 and TRBJ2-3, with D possibly being TRBD1 or TRBD2 (5 bases each). CDR3 length: 14 amino acids. The V gene's germline CDR1 is SGHRS and CDR2 YFSETQ. Between the trimmed V and J ends, which lost 3 bases and 1 base, there was a span of 9 bases. Written as DNA, the CDR3 is TGCGCCAGCAGCTGGGGGAGAGGCACAGATACGCAGTATTTT. Translation gives CASSWGRGTDTQYF. Drawing the rest from reference TRBV5-1 and TRBJ2-3, the complete variable domain is KAGVTQTPRYLIKTRGQQVTLSCSPISGHRSVSWYQQTPGQGLQFLFEYFSETQRNKGNFPGRFSGRQFSNSRSEMNVSTLELGDSALYLCASSWGRGTDTQYFGPGTRLTVL.

The table lists this clonotype with many counts. CDR3 residues: CASSPPASSTGELFF. In DNA, the CDR3 is TGCGCCAGCAGCCCCCCTGCCTCATCCACCGGGGAGCTGTTTTTT. The rearrangement uses TRBV5-1 and TRBJ2-2; D not certain. V was cut by 4 bases and J by 4 bases, with 14 bases left in between. There are 15 residues in the CDR3. The V gene's germline CDR1 is SGHRS and CDR2 YFSETQ.

This clonotype has at least ten counts. The rearrangement joins TRBV20-1 to TRBJ2-3, with a weak D call TRBD2 (5 bases). The germline V gene has CDR1 DFQATT and CDR2 SNEGSKA (reference sequence). V gave up 6 bases and J gave up 4 bases, with 17 bases separating them. The CDR3 spans 14 residues. Written as DNA, the CDR3 is TGCAGTGCCACCGGAACCTGGGAGCCAGATACGCAGTATTTT. Its translation is CSATGTWEPDTQYF.

This clonotype was seen ten or more times. This rearrangement joins TRBV20-1 to TRBJ1-1; TRBD1 might be the D (5 bases). Germline V gives CDR1 DFQATT, CDR2 SNEGSKA (reference sequence). This CDR3 is built from 12 residues. Trimming took off 6 bases at V and 4 bases at J, with 12 bases between the two ends. CDR3 coding DNA: TGCAGTGCCCAAGGTGGGGGCACTGAAGCTTTCTTT. Its protein product is CSAQGGGTEAFF.